The source of this TCR beta chain is a study of cytomegalovirus exposure and HLA in healthy donors. Study results and limitations: The authors listed some 150 TCR beta chains as cytomegalovirus-associated. Diagnosis of cytomegalovirus status made by the classifier reportedly showed high specificity and sensitivity.

Notes on this clone: The antigen is unknown.

Vbeta (60) and Jbeta (13) primers were used in the PCR. The assay was immunoSEQ multiplex PCR, and TCRdb's table has in-frame clones only and misses some. The sample has under 170,000 clones, 75% to 85% seen once; the top ten hold roughly 4%. Material for sequencing was PBMCs. The clonotype comes from a human donor in good health.

This CDR3 reads CASSDRGQETQYF. In DNA, the CDR3 is TGTGCCAGCAGTGATAGGGGACAAGAGACCCAGTACTTC. This chain uses TRBV6-1 with TRBJ2-5; D might be TRBD1 (5 bases). Trimming removed 3 bases from V and 2 bases from J, with 7 bases in between. The germline V gene has CDR1 MNHNS and CDR2 SASEGT. The length of the CDR3 is 13 residues.